This T cell receptor (beta chain) was recorded in a study of graft-versus-host responses after intestinal transplantation. About the study: Multivisceral, liver-intestinal, or isolated intestinal transplants were received by the recipients.

Study findings and constraints: Graft-donor T cell macrochimerism coincided with high graft-versus-host to host-versus-graft clonal ratios in allografts. GvH clones were found in recipient marrow; some appeared first in ileum or blood.

This CDR3 comprises 13 residues. The V end lost 8 bases, the J end lost 4 bases, and 12 bases lay between the germline ends. Per germline, CDR1 ENHRY and CDR2 SYGVKD. For this clone: The antigen is not known.

The data were produced by immunoSEQ multiplex PCR, yet TCRdb's version contains in-frame clones alone and is incomplete. This sample has about 54,000 clones; more than 80% occur once, and the top ten carry roughly 6%. This TCR was recovered from a human patient who received an intestinal transplant, so some T cells may come from the graft donor. Material: PBMCs, obtained 650 to 670 days after intestinal transplant. The chain couples TRBV10-3 to TRBJ1-3; D is perhaps TRBD1 (6 bases). The CDR3 DNA sequence: TGTGCCATCCCGGGACACTCGGGAAACACCATATATTTT. Translation gives CAIPGHSGNTIYF.